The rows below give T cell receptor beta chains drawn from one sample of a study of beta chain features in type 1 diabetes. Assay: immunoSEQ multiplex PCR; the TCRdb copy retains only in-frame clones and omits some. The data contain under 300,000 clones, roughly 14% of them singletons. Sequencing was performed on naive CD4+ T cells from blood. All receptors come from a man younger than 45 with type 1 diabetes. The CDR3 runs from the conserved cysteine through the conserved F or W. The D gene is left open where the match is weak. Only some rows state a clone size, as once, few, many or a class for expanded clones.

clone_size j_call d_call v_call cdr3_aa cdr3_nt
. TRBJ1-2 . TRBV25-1 CASTGTFYGYTF TGTGCCAGCACCGGGACATTCTATGGCTACACCTTC
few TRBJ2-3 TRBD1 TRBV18 CASSPRQGSTDTQYF TGTGCCAGCTCACCCCGACAGGGGAGCACAGATACGCAGTATTTT
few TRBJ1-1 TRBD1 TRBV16 CASSQSGQGYTEAFF TGTGCCAGCAGCCAATCAGGACAGGGGTACACTGAAGCTTTCTTT
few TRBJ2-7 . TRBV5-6 CASSMLGQRPYEQYF TGTGCCAGCAGCATGTTAGGACAGCGACCCTACGAGCAGTACTTC
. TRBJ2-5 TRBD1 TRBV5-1 CASSSGTGAVKTQYF TGCGCCAGCAGCAGCGGGACAGGGGCGGTAAAGACCCAGTACTTC
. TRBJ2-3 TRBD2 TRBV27 CASSLLAATDTQYF TGTGCCAGCAGTTTACTAGCGGCCACAGATACGCAGTATTTT
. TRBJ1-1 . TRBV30 CAWSEQVSTEAFF TGTGCCTGGAGTGAACAGGTTTCCACTGAAGCTTTCTTT
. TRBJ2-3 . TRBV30 CAWSVERASTDTQYF TGTGCCTGGAGTGTTGAGAGGGCTAGCACAGATACGCAGTATTTT
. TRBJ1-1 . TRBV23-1 CASSQSRPRGGLNTEAFF TGCGCCAGCAGTCAATCTCGGCCCCGGGGAGGATTGAACACTGAAGCTTTCTTT
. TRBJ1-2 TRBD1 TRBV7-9 CASSQPDREGGGYTF TGTGCCAGCAGCCAACCGGACAGGGAAGGTGGTGGCTACACCTTC
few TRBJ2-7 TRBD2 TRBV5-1 CASSPGLAALYEQYF TGCGCCAGCAGCCCTGGACTAGCGGCACTCTACGAGCAGTACTTC
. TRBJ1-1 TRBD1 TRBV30 CAWTAGGITEAFF TGTGCCTGGACCGCAGGGGGCATCACTGAAGCTTTCTTT
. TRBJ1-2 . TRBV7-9 CASSLGTDYGYTF TGTGCCAGCAGCTTAGGGACAGACTATGGCTACACCTTC
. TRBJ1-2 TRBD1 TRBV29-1 CSVGDRNYGYTF TGCAGCGTTGGGGACAGGAACTATGGCTACACCTTC
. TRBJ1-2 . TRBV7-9 CASSFTGSGYTF TGTGCCAGCAGCTTCACAGGGTCTGGCTACACCTTC
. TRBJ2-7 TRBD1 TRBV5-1 CASSLEQGSYEQYF TGCGCCAGCAGCTTGGAACAGGGGTCCTACGAGCAGTACTTC
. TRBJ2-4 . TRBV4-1 CASKEQGKNIQYF TGCGCCAGCAAGGAGCAGGGAAAGAACATTCAGTACTTC
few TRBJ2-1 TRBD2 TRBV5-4 CASTLQGREAPNEQFF TGTGCCAGCACCCTCCAGGGGCGGGAGGCTCCCAATGAGCAGTTCTTC
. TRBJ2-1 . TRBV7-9 CASSLFGESYNEQFF TGTGCCAGCAGCTTATTTGGGGAGTCCTACAATGAGCAGTTCTTC
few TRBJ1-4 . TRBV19 CASSIQEKLFF TGTGCCAGTAGTATCCAGGAAAAACTGTTTTTT
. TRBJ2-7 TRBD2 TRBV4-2 CASSQDEGTSGSSYEQYF TGTGCCAGCAGCCAAGATGAAGGGACTAGCGGAAGCTCCTACGAGCAGTACTTC
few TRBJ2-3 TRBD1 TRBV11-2 CASSPHGQATITDTQYF TGTGCCAGCAGCCCCCATGGACAGGCTACGATCACAGATACGCAGTATTTT
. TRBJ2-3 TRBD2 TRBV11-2 CASSPGLAGGTSTDTQYF TGTGCCAGCAGCCCCGGACTAGCGGGGGGCACTAGCACAGATACGCAGTATTTT
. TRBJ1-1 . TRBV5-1 CASKSSTGLEAFF TGCGCCAGCAAATCCTCGACAGGCCTGGAAGCTTTCTTT
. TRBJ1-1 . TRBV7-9 CASSFEGSSTEAFF TGTGCCAGCAGCTTTGAGGGTAGTAGCACTGAAGCTTTCTTT
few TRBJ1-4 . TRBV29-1 CSVSSIGEKLFF TGCAGCGTGTCCTCTATCGGTGAAAAACTGTTTTTT
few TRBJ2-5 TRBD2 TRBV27 CASSHSSSAREGRETQYF TGTGCCAGCAGCCATTCCTCTTCTGCGAGGGAGGGCCGGGAGACCCAGTACTTC
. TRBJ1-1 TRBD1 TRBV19 CASSRTGQGNRMNTEAFF TGTGCCAGTAGTCGGACGGGACAGGGGAACCGCATGAACACTGAAGCTTTCTTT
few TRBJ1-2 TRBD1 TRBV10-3 CAISPGQGDGYTF TGTGCCATCAGCCCGGGACAGGGGGATGGCTACACCTTC
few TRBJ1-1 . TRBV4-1 CASSAQSRAMGTEAFF TGCGCCAGCAGCGCCCAAAGCAGGGCGATGGGCACTGAAGCTTTCTTT
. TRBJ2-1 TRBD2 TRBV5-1 CASSGLAGGHEQFF TGCGCCAGCAGCGGGTTAGCGGGAGGACATGAGCAGTTCTTC
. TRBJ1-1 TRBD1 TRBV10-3 CAISHPDRDTEAFF TGTGCCATCAGTCACCCTGACAGGGACACTGAAGCTTTCTTT
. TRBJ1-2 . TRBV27 CASRGSTGTPISYGYTF TGTGCCAGCAGGGGGTCAACAGGAACTCCGATAAGTTATGGCTACACCTTC
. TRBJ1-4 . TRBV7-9 CASSLRGSNEKLFF TGTGCCAGCAGCTTAAGAGGGTCTAATGAAAAACTGTTTTTT
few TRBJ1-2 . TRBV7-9 CASSPQGSNYGYTF TGTGCCAGCAGCCCACAGGGTTCAAACTATGGCTACACCTTC
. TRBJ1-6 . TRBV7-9 CASSLDSNNSPLHF TGTGCCAGCAGCTTAGACTCTAATAATTCACCCCTCCACTTT
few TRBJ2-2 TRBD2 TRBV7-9 CASSFSGRRTGELFF TGTGCCAGCAGCTTTAGCGGGAGACGTACCGGGGAGCTGTTTTTT
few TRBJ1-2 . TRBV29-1 CSVEDREGLYGYTF TGCAGCGTTGAAGATCGGGAAGGCCTCTATGGCTACACCTTC
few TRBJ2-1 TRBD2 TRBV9 CASSATGTSPNEQFF TGTGCCAGCAGCGCCACCGGGACTAGTCCCAATGAGCAGTTCTTC
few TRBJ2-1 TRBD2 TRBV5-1 CASSLGGTSAYNEQFF TGCGCCAGCAGCTTGGGGGGGACTAGCGCCTACAATGAGCAGTTCTTC
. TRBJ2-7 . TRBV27 CASSLGPDTSYEQYF TGTGCCAGCAGTTTGGGCCCGGACACCTCCTACGAGCAGTACTTC
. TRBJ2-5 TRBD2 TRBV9 CASSVALAGVEETQYF TGTGCCAGCAGCGTAGCTCTAGCGGGAGTTGAGGAGACCCAGTACTTC
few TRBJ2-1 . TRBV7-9 CASSLAEDERAYNEQFF TGTGCCAGCAGCTTAGCGGAGGATGAACGGGCCTACAATGAGCAGTTCTTC
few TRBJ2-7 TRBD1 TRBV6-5 CASSSTGKPYEQYF TGTGCCAGCAGCTCGACAGGGAAACCCTACGAGCAGTACTTC
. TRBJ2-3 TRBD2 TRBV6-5 CASSGTSGRGQYF TGTGCCAGCAGCGGGACTAGCGGGAGGGGGCAGTATTTT
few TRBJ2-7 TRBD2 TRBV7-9 CASGRGGSEEQYF TGTGCCAGCGGGAGGGGAGGCTCGGAGGAGCAGTACTTC
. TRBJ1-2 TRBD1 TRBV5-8 CASSRGQGNYGYTF TGTGCCAGCAGCAGAGGACAGGGTAACTATGGCTACACCTTC
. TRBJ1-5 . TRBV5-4 CASSFQGTNQPQHF TGTGCCAGCAGCTTTCAGGGGACCAATCAGCCCCAGCATTTT
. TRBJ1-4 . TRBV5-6 CASSLGGLNEKLFF TGTGCCAGCAGCTTGGGGGGGCTTAATGAAAAACTGTTTTTT
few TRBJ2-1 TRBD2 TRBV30 CAWTGTSSLNEQFF TGTGCCTGGACCGGGACTAGTTCCTTGAATGAGCAGTTCTTC
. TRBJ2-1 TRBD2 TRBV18 CASSPERTSEQFF TGTGCCAGCTCACCAGAGAGGACTAGCGAGCAGTTCTTC
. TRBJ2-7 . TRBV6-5 CASSRSTRRGYEQYF TGTGCCAGCAGTCGGTCGACTAGACGAGGCTACGAGCAGTACTTC
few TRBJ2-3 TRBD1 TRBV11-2 CASITGQGAWDTQYF TGTGCCAGCATTACCGGACAGGGGGCTTGGGATACGCAGTATTTT
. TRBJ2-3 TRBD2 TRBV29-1 CSVEGSGSLPEYTQYF TGCAGCGTTGAAGGTAGCGGGAGTCTTCCGGAGTATACGCAGTATTTT
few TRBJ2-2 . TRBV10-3 CAISELETGELFF TGTGCCATCAGTGAACTAGAAACCGGGGAGCTGTTTTTT